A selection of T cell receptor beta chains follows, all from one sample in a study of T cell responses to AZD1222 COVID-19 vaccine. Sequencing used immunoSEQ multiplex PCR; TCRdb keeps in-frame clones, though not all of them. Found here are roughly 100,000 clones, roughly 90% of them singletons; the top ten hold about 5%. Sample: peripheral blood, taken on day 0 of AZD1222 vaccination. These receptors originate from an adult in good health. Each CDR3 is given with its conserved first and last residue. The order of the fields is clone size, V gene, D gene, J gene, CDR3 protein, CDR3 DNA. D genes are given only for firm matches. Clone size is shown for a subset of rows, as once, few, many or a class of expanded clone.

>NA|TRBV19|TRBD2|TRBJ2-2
CASSIALAGGQRELFF
TGTGCCAGTAGTATTGCCCTAGCGGGAGGGCAGAGGGAGCTGTTTTTT
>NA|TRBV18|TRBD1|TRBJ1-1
CASSQGQGANTEAFF
TGTGCCAGCTCACAGGGACAGGGAGCGAACACTGAAGCTTTCTTT
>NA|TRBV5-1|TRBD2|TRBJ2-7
CASSLSGGPYEQYF
TGCGCCAGCAGCTTGTCGGGGGGACCCTACGAGCAGTACTTC
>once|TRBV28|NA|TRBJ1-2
CATTPGGPGVYGYTF
TGTGCCACCACCCCTGGCGGTCCAGGGGTCTATGGCTACACCTTC
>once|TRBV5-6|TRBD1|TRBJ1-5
CASSSTGGDNQPQHF
TGTGCCAGCAGTTCGACAGGGGGGGACAATCAGCCCCAGCATTTT
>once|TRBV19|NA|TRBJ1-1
CASSIKGWNTEAFF
TGTGCCAGTAGTATCAAGGGCTGGAACACTGAAGCTTTCTTT
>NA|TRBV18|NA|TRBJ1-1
CASSPNSAGNTEAFF
TGTGCCAGCTCACCAAACAGCGCCGGGAACACTGAAGCTTTCTTT
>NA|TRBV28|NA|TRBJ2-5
CASSPPFGIGETQYF
TGTGCCAGCAGCCCTCCCTTTGGGATCGGAGAGACCCAGTACTTC
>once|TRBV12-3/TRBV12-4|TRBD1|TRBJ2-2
CASSRGSPGELFF
TGTGCCAGCAGCAGGGGGAGCCCCGGGGAGCTGTTTTTT
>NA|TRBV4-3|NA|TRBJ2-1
CASSRTQGSYNEQFF
TGCGCCAGCAGCCGAACACAGGGTTCCTACAATGAGCAGTTCTTC
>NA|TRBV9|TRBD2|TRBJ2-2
CASSSHPGTRAGELFF
TGTGCCAGCAGCTCACACCCCGGGACTAGGGCCGGGGAGCTGTTTTTT
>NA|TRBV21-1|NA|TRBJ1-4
CASLLTTNEKLFF
TGTGCCAGCCTCTTGACAACTAATGAAAAACTGTTTTTT
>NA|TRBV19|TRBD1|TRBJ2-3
CASSPDRGTDTQYF
TGTGCCAGTAGTCCGGACAGGGGCACAGATACGCAGTATTTT
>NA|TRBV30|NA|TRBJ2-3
CAWMGDQGGTDTQYF
TGTGCCTGGATGGGGGACCAGGGTGGCACAGATACGCAGTATTTT
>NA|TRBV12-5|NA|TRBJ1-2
CASGLSRGGKGYTF
TGTGCTAGTGGTTTGTCTAGGGGGGGTAAAGGCTACACCTTC
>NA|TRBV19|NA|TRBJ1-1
CASSGFRRNTEAFF
TGTGCCAGTAGTGGATTCAGGAGAAACACTGAAGCTTTCTTT
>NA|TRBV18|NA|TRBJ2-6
CASSRNRSSGANVLTF
TGTGCCAGCTCACGAAACAGGAGCTCTGGGGCCAACGTCCTGACTTTC
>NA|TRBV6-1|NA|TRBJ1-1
CASSEVMGTEAFF
TGTGCCAGCAGTGAAGTCATGGGTACTGAAGCTTTCTTT
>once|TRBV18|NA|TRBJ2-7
CASSPPRVNNEQYF
TGTGCCAGCTCACCACCGAGGGTCAACAACGAGCAGTACTTC
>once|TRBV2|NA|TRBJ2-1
CASSRGGDEQFF
TGTGCCAGCAGTAGAGGCGGGGATGAGCAGTTCTTC
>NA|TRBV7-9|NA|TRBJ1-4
CASSLAGQRGNEKLFF
TGTGCCAGCAGCCTAGCGGGACAAAGGGGGAATGAAAAACTGTTTTTT
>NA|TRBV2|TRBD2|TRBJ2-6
CASSGTSGGAVLTF
TGTGCCAGCAGTGGGACTAGCGGGGGCGCCGTCCTGACTTTC
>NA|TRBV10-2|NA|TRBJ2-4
CASSDIGLAKNIQYF
TGCGCCAGCAGTGATATAGGGCTAGCCAAAAACATTCAGTACTTC
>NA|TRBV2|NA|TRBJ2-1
CASDSSQDNEQFF
TGTGCCAGCGACAGCTCTCAGGACAATGAGCAGTTCTTC
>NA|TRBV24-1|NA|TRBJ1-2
CATSESGTFGGYTF
TGTGCCACCAGTGAGTCAGGCACCTTCGGTGGCTACACCTTC
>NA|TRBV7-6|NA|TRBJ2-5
CASSSHQETQYF
TGTGCCAGCAGCTCTCATCAAGAGACCCAGTACTTC
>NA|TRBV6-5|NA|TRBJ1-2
CASRSGTWNYGYTF
TGTGCCAGCAGATCCGGGACGTGGAACTATGGCTACACCTTC
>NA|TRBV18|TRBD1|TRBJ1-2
CASSPTNRGVNYGYTF
TGTGCCAGCTCACCTACTAACAGGGGCGTTAACTATGGCTACACCTTC
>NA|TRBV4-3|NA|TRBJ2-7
CASSQEGVPGSYEQYF
TGCGCCAGCAGCCAAGAGGGGGTTCCGGGTTCCTACGAGCAGTACTTC
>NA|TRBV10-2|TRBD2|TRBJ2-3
CASRGVAGGTDTQYF
TGCGCCAGCCGAGGAGTAGCGGGAGGAACAGATACGCAGTATTTT
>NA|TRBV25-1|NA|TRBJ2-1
CASSESSGSWGNEQFF
TGTGCCAGCAGTGAATCCAGTGGGAGCTGGGGCAATGAGCAGTTCTTC
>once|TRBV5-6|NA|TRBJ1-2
CASSSFEGDTF
TGTGCCAGCAGCTCCTTCGAAGGAGACACCTTC
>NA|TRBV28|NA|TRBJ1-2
CASSYSRGGDTF
TGTGCCAGCAGTTACTCACGAGGGGGGGACACCTTC
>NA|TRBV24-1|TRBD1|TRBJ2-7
CATSEGDRAGEEQYF
TGTGCCACCAGTGAGGGCGACAGGGCAGGTGAGGAGCAGTACTTC
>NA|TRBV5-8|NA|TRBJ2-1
CASSITGLHNEQFF
TGTGCCAGCAGTATTACAGGGTTGCACAATGAGCAGTTCTTC
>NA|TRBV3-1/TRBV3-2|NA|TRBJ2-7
CASSQELGALYEQYF
TGTGCCAGCAGCCAAGAGTTGGGGGCCCTTTACGAGCAGTACTTC
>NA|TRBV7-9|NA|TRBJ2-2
CASSLPSVDWTGELFF
TGTGCCAGCAGCTTACCTTCCGTCGACTGGACCGGGGAGCTGTTTTTT
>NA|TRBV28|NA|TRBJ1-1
CASRVPRGGTEAFF
TGTGCCAGCAGGGTACCCAGGGGAGGGACTGAAGCTTTCTTT
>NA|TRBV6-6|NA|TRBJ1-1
CAAQTPNTEAFF
TGTGCCGCCCAAACCCCGAACACTGAAGCTTTCTTT
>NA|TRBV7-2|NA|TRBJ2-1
CASCQPGLYNEQFF
TGTGCCAGCTGCCAACCGGGACTCTACAATGAGCAGTTCTTC
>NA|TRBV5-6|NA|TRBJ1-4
CASSQSSGGEKLFF
TGTGCCAGCAGTCAGAGTTCCGGGGGAGAAAAACTGTTTTTT
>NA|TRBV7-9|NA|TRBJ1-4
CASSGHRVLREKLFF
TGTGCCAGCAGCGGACACAGGGTTTTAAGAGAAAAACTGTTTTTT
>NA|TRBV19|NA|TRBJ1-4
CASSIVENEKLFF
TGTGCCAGTAGTATAGTAGAGAATGAAAAACTGTTTTTT
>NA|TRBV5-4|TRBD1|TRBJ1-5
CASSFNGQGTNQPQHF
TGTGCCAGCAGCTTCAACGGACAGGGGACTAATCAGCCCCAGCATTTT
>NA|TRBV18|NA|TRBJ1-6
CASSPPNYNSPLHF
TGTGCCAGCTCACCACCGAACTATAATTCACCCCTCCACTTT
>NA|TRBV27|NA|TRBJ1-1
CASSLSNSGRAFF
TGTGCCAGCAGTTTATCAAACTCGGGGAGAGCTTTCTTT
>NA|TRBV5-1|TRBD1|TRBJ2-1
CASSSGQDVDEQFF
TGCGCCAGCAGCTCGGGACAGGACGTGGATGAGCAGTTCTTC
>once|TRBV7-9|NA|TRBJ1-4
CASSPQGATNEKLFF
TGTGCCAGCAGCCCCCAGGGTGCAACTAATGAAAAACTGTTTTTT
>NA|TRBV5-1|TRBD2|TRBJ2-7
CASSLVVAGGREQYF
TGCGCCAGCAGCTTGGTGGTAGCGGGAGGTAGGGAGCAGTACTTC
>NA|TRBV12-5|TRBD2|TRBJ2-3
CASGERPGLGTDTQYF
TGTGCTAGTGGTGAACGTCCGGGACTAGGGACAGATACGCAGTATTTT